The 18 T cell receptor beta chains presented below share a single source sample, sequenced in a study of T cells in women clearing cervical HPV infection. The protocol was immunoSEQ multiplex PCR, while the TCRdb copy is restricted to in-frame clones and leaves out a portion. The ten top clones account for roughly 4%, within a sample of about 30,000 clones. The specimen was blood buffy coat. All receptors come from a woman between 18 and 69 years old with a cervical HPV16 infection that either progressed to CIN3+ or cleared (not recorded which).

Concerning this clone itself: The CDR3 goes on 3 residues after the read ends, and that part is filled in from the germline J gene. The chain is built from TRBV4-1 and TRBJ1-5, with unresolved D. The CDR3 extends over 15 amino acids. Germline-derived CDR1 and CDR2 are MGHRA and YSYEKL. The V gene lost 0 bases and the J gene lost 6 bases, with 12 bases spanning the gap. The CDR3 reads CASSQDRGFGQPQHF. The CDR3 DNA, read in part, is TGCGCCAGCAGCCAAGATAGAGGGTTCGGTCAGCCC.

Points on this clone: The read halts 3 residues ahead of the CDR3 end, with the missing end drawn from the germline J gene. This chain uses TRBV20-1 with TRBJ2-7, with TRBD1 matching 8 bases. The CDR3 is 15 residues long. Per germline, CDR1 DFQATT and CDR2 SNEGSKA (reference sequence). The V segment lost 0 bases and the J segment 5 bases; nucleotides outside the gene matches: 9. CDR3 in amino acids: CSARDLAGGLDEQYF. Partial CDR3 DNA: TGCAGTGCTAGAGATCTCGCAGGGGGCTTGGACGAG.

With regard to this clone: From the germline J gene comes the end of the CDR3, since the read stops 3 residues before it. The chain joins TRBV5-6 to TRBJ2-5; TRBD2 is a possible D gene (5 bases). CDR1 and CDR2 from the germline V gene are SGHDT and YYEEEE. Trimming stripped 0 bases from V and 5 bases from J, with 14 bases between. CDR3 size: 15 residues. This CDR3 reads CASSLAGGRGETQYF. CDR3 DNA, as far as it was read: TGTGCCAGCAGCTTGGCTGGAGGCCGAGGGGAGACC.

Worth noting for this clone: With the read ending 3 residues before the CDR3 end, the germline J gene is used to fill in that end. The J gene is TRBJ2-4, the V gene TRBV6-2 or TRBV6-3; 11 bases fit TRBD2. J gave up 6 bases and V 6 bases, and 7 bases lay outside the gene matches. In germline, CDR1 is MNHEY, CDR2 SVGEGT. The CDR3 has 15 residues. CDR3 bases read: TGTGCCAGCAGGCCCGGGACTAGCGGATTAAACATT. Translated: CASRPGTSGLNI. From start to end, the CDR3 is CASRPGTSGLNIQYF.

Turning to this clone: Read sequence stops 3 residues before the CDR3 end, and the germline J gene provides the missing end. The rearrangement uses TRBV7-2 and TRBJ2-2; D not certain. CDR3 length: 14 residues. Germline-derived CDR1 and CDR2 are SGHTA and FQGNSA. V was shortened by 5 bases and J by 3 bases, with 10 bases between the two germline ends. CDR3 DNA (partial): TGTGCCAGCAGCATAAGCGTTCACACCGGGGAG. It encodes CASSISVHTGE. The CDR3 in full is CASSISVHTGELFF.

The CDR3 sequence: CASSSGQGAYGYTF. CDR3 DNA (partial): TGTGCCAGCAGCTCAGGACAGGGGGCCTATGGC. This chain links TRBV7-9 with TRBJ1-2; 11 bases align to TRBD1. The CDR3 end lies 3 residues beyond the end of the read and is filled in from the germline J gene. Per the germline V gene, CDR1 is SEHNR and CDR2 is FQNEAQ (reference sequence). V gave up 4 bases and J gave up 4 bases; unmatched junction bases: 2. This CDR3 spans 14 amino acids. Variable domain in full (rest from reference TRBV7-9 and TRBJ1-2): DTGVSQNPRHKITKRGQNVTFRCDPISEHNRLYWYRQTLGQGPEFLTYFQNEAQLEKSRLLSDRFSAERPKGSFSTLEIQRTEQGDSAMYLCASSSGQGAYGYTFGSGTRLTVV.

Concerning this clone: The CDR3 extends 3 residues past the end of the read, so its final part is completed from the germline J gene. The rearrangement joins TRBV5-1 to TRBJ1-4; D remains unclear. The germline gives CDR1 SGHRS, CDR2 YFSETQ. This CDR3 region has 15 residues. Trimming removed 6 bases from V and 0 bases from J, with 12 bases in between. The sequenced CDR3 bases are TGCGCCAGCACCGCCACGGGGACAACTAATGAAAAA. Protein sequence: CASTATGTTNEK. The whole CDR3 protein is CASTATGTTNEKLFF.

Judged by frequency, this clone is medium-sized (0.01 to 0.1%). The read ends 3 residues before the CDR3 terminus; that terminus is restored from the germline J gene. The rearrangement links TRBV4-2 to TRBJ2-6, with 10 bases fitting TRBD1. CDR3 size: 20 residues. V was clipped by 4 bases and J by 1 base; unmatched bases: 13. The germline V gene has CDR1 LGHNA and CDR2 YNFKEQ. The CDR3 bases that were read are TGTGCCAGCAGCCCCGGTTGGGACAGGGGACGTAGTTCTGGGGCCAACGTC. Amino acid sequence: CASSPGWDRGRSSGANV. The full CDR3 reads CASSPGWDRGRSSGANVLTF.

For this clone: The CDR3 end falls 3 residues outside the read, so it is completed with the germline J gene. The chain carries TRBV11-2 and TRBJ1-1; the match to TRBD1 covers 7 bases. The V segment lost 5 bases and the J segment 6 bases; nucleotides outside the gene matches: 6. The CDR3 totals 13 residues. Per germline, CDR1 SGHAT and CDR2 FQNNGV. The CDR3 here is CASSPDRVPEAFF. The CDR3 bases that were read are TGTGCCAGCAGCCCCGACAGGGTCCCTGAA.

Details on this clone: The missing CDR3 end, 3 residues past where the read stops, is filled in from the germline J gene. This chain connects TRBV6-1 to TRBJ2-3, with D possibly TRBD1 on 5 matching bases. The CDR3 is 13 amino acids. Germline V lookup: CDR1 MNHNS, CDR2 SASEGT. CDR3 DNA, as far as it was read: TGTGCCAGCAGTGAATTGACAGACGAGACG. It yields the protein CASSELTDET. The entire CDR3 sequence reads CASSELTDETQYF.

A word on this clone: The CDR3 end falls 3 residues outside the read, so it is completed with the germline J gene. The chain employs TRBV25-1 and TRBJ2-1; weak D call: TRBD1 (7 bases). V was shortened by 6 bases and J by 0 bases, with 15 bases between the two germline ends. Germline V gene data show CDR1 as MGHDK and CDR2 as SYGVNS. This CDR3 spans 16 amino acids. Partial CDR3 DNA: TGTGCCAGCAGCCCCCCAGGGGGGAGCTCCTACAATGAG. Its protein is CASSPPGGSSYNE. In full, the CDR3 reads CASSPPGGSSYNEQFF.

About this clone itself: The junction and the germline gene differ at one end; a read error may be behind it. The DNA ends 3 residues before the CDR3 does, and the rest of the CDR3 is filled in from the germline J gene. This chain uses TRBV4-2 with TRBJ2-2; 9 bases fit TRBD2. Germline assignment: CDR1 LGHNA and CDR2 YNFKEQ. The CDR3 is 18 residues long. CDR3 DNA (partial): TGCGCCAGCAGCCAAGATTTCCTAGCGGGGACCAACACCGGGGAG. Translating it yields CASSQDFLAGTNTGE. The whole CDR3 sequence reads CASSQDFLAGTNTGELFF.

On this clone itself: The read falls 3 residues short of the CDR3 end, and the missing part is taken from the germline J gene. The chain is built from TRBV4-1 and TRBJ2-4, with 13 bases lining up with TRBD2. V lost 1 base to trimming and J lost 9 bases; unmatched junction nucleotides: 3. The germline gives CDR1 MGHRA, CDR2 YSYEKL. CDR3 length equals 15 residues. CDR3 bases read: TGCGCCAGCAGCCAAGGGACTAGCGGGAGCCCCATT. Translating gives CASSQGTSGSPI. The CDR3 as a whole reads CASSQGTSGSPIQYF.

The CDR3 sequence: CASSLGTSGGDTQYF. CDR3 bases read: TGTGCCAGCAGCTTGGGGACTAGCGGGGGAGATACG. This chain links TRBV11-2 with TRBJ2-3; 14 bases match TRBD2. Sequencing ends 3 residues short of the CDR3 end; the germline J gene provides the rest. CDR1 and CDR2 (germline): SGHAT, FQNNGV. The CDR3 length is 15 residues. J gave up 5 bases and V 3 bases, and 1 base lay outside the gene matches. Looking up the rest from reference TRBV11-2 and TRBJ2-3 gives the full variable domain: EAGVAQSPRYKIIEKRQSVAFWCNPISGHATLYWYQQILGQGPKLLIQFQNNGVVDDSQLPKDRFSAERLKGVDSTLKIQPAKLEDSAVYLCASSLGTSGGDTQYFGPGTRLTVL.

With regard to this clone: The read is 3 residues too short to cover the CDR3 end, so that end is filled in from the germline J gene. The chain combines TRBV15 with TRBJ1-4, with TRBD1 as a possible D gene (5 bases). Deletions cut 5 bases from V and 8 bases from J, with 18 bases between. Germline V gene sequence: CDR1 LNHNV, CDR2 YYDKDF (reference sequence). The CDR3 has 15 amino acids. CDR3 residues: CATSFLGQDKEKLFF. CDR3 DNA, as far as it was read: TGTGCCACCAGCTTCCTGGGCCAGGACAAAGAAAAA.

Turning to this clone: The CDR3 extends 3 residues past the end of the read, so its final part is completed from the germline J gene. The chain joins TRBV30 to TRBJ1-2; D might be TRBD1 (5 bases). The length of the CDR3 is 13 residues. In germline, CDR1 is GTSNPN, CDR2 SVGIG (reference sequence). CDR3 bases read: TGTGCCTGGAGTGTACTGCTTGAGGGGGGC. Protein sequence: CAWSVLLEGG. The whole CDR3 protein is CAWSVLLEGGYTF.

The CDR3 loop is CASSSGLYQDNEQFF. The sequenced part of the CDR3 DNA is TGTGCCAGCAGCTCCGGACTCTACCAAGACAATGAG. The gene calls are TRBV11-2 and TRBJ2-1; TRBD2 might be the D (5 bases). With the read ending 3 residues before the CDR3 end, the germline J gene is used to fill in that end. Trimming pared 4 bases from V and 5 bases from J, leaving 15 bases between. Germline V gives CDR1 SGHAT, CDR2 FQNNGV. The CDR3 length is 15 residues.

CDR3 DNA (partial): TGTGCCAGCAGTATAGGAGGGGCGCGCAATCAGCCC. Residues: CASSIGGARNQP. The full CDR3 sequence reads CASSIGGARNQPQHF. The gene calls are TRBV28 and TRBJ1-5, with a possible D match to TRBD1 (5 bases). The CDR3 extends 3 residues past the end of the read, so its final part is completed from the germline J gene. V gave up 5 bases and J gave up 2 bases, with 13 bases separating them. Germline CDR1 MDHEN, CDR2 SYDVKM. This CDR3 contains 15 residues.